These 18 T cell receptor beta chains were sequenced from one sample in a study of identical twins. A single record per CDR3 protein comes from TCRdb applying MiXCR to the 5' RACE reads. The table lists roughly 230,000 distinct CDR3 sequences, about 8.5% of them singletons. A further study also used this sample, focusing on yellow fever vaccine responses in identical twins.

The source material was CD8+ T cells sorted from blood. These receptors all come from a woman between 18 and 30 years old in good health.

The chain uses TRBV3-1 and TRBJ2-1; maybe TRBD2 (6 bases). CDR3 size: 16 residues. In germline, CDR1 is LGHDT, CDR2 YNNKEL (reference sequence). V lost 1 base and J lost 0, with 10 bases in between. CDR3 residues: CASSQGRARSYNEQFF. For the CDR3, the DNA is TGTGCCAGCAGCCAAGGGAGGGCCCGCTCCTACAATGAGCAGTTCTTC.

This clonotype was recorded many times. The chain couples TRBV29-1 to TRBJ1-1; D call uncertain. Germline V lookup: CDR1 SQVTM, CDR2 ANQGSEA. CDR3 length: 11 amino acids. V gave up 3 bases and J gave up 11 bases, with 13 bases separating them. The CDR3 protein is CSVDVARLAFF. CDR3 sequence (DNA): TGCAGCGTTGACGTTGCGAGATTGGCTTTCTTT.

This clonotype was observed a few times. The V gene is TRBV18, the J gene TRBJ2-7; D remains ambiguous. Trimming left V 1 base short and J 2 bases short, with 18 bases between. Per the germline V gene, CDR1 is KGHSH and CDR2 is LQKENI. CDR3 length: 17 amino acids. The DNA of the CDR3 is TGTGCCAGCTCACCACGAAGAGGCTCCTCTGCAACCTACGAGCAGTACTTC. Translating it yields CASSPRRGSSATYEQYF. Filled out from reference TRBV18 and TRBJ2-7, the complete variable domain reads NAGVMQNPRHLVRRRGQEARLRCSPMKGHSHVYWYRQLPEEGLKFMVYLQKENIIDESGMPKERFSAEFPKEGPSILRIQQVVRGDSAAYFCASSPRRGSSATYEQYFGPGTRLTVT.

The gene calls are TRBV7-9 and TRBJ2-2; 11 bases are a match to TRBD2. This CDR3 is 16 amino acids long. After removal of 5 bases from V and 1 base from J, the junction contained 3 bases not matched to a gene. Per germline, CDR1 SEHNR and CDR2 FQNEAQ (reference sequence). CDR3 residues: CASSQTSGGNTGELFF. The CDR3 DNA reads TGTGCCAGCAGCCAAACTAGCGGGGGGAACACCGGGGAGCTGTTTTTT.

This clonotype was observed at least ten times. This sequence joins TRBV28 and TRBJ1-1; tentative D call: TRBD1 (5 bases). Per the germline V gene, CDR1 is MDHEN and CDR2 is SYDVKM. Trimming removed 6 bases from V and 3 bases from J, with 17 bases in between. This CDR3 is 15 amino acids long. The CDR3 DNA reads TGTGCCAGCAGCTGGGTAATCGGGACGGACACTGAAGCTTTCTTT. It codes for CASSWVIGTDTEAFF. Drawing the rest from reference TRBV28 and TRBJ1-1, the complete variable domain is DVKVTQSSRYLVKRTGEKVFLECVQDMDHENMFWYRQDPGLGLRLIYFSYDVKMKEKGDIPEGYSVSREKKERFSLILESASTNQTSMYLCASSWVIGTDTEAFFGQGTRLTVV.

In this sample, this clonotype turned up many times. This chain connects TRBV7-9 to TRBJ1-1; 8 bases match TRBD1. V trimming: 5 bases; J trimming: 0 bases; junction bases outside the gene matches: 5. The CDR3 extends over 15 amino acids. Germline lookup yields CDR1 SEHNR and CDR2 FQNEAQ (reference sequence). The CDR3 protein is CASSDRGPMNTEAFF. The CDR3, as DNA: TGTGCCAGCAGCGACAGGGGCCCAATGAACACTGAAGCTTTCTTT.

This clonotype has more than one count but fewer than ten. The chain combines TRBV7-2 with TRBJ2-1; possibly TRBD2 for D (5 bases). This CDR3 has 12 amino acids. Germline lookup yields CDR1 SGHTA and CDR2 FQGNSA. Trimming pared 3 bases from V and 6 bases from J, leaving 6 bases between. DNA for the CDR3: TGTGCCAGCAGCTTCGAGGGCAATGAGCAGTTCTTC. Translated, it gives CASSFEGNEQFF. Combining the CDR3 with reference TRBV7-2 and TRBJ2-1 gives the whole variable domain GAGVSQSPSNKVTEKGKDVELRCDPISGHTALYWYRQSLGQGLEFLIYFQGNSAPDKSGLPSDRFSAERTGGSVSTLTIQRTQQEDSAVYLCASSFEGNEQFFGPGTRLTVL.

This clonotype was counted ten times or more. The V call is TRBV2, the J call TRBJ1-1; D remains ambiguous. Deletions cut 3 bases from V and 6 bases from J, with 11 bases between. The CDR3 totals 13 residues. Looked up from germline, CDR1 is SNHLY and CDR2 is FYNNEI. This CDR3 is CASSDRHKSEAFF. CDR3 coding DNA: TGTGCCAGCAGTGACAGACACAAATCTGAAGCTTTCTTT.

This clonotype came up many times. The chain couples TRBV11-2 to TRBJ2-5; 7 bases fit TRBD2. With 1 base clipped from V and 2 bases from J, the junction kept 7 bases outside the gene matches. Germline V lookup: CDR1 SGHAT, CDR2 FQNNGV. The CDR3 runs 16 residues. The CDR3 region is CASSLGLAALQETQYF. The CDR3 DNA reads as TGTGCCAGCAGCTTAGGGCTAGCGGCTTTACAAGAGACCCAGTACTTC. The full variable domain, in which reference TRBV11-2 and TRBJ2-5 provide the parts outside the CDR3, is EAGVAQSPRYKIIEKRQSVAFWCNPISGHATLYWYQQILGQGPKLLIQFQNNGVVDDSQLPKDRFSAERLKGVDSTLKIQPAKLEDSAVYLCASSLGLAALQETQYFGPGTRLLVL.

Many counts were recorded for this clonotype. The gene calls are TRBV13 and TRBJ2-1, with 8 bases identical to TRBD1. Trimming cost V 5 bases and J 0 bases; bases outside gene matches: 6. The CDR3 consists of 16 residues. The V gene's germline CDR1 is PRHDT and CDR2 FYEKMQ (reference sequence). CDR3 DNA: TGTGCCAGCAGCCCAGGGGGCGGTAGCTCCTACAATGAGCAGTTCTTC. As protein: CASSPGGGSSYNEQFF.

This clonotype has a handful of counts. The chain employs TRBV19 and TRBJ2-3; D possibly corresponds to TRBD2 (6 bases). This CDR3 contains 14 residues. From germline, CDR1 is LNHDA and CDR2 SQIVND (reference sequence). The V and J ends lost 9 bases and 0 bases respectively, with 13 bases between them. In DNA, the CDR3 is TGTGCCAGCGGGGGTCCGCCTAGCACAGATACGCAGTATTTT. Translated: CASGGPPSTDTQYF.

The chain recombines TRBV25-1 with TRBJ2-1, with 9 bases identical to TRBD2. CDR1 is MGHDK and CDR2 is SYGVNS in the germline V gene. The ends lost 4 bases at V and 1 base at J; junction bases unmatched: 5. This CDR3 spans 16 amino acids. The DNA of the CDR3 is TGTGCCAGCAGTGGCCCACTAGCGGGTTCCTACAATGAGCAGTTCTTC. Amino acids: CASSGPLAGSYNEQFF. Full variable domain (rest looked up from reference TRBV25-1 and TRBJ2-1): EADIYQTPRYLVIGTGKKITLECSQTMGHDKMYWYQQDPGMELHLIHYSYGVNSTEKGDLSSESTVSRIRTEHFPLTLESARPSHTSQYLCASSGPLAGSYNEQFFGPGTRLTVL.

This sequence joins TRBV27 and TRBJ1-2; possibly TRBD1 for D (5 bases). The germline CDR1 and CDR2 sequences are MNHEY and SMNVEV (reference sequence). The CDR3 length is 14 residues. The V gene lost 3 bases and the J gene lost 8 bases, with 16 bases spanning the gap. CDR3 nucleotide sequence: TGTGCCAGCAGTTTTTATCGGGGCTTTATAGGCTACACCTTC. This gives the protein CASSFYRGFIGYTF.

This clonotype came up many times. This rearrangement joins TRBV28 to TRBJ2-1; tentative D call: TRBD2 (5 bases). This CDR3 contains 15 residues. V lost 3 bases to trimming and J lost 3 bases, with 12 bases between them. CDR1 and CDR2 from the germline V gene are MDHEN and SYDVKM. The CDR3 protein is CASSLLGSFYNEQFF. CDR3 coding DNA: TGTGCCAGCAGTTTGCTGGGGAGCTTCTACAATGAGCAGTTCTTC.

This clonotype appeared a few times. A read error may account for a junction end that differs from germline. The chain carries TRBV20-1 and TRBJ2-3, with TRBD2 identical over 15 bases. The CDR3 has 17 residues. Germline V gene lookup returns CDR1 DFQATT and CDR2 SNEGSKA (reference sequence). CDR3 region: CCARYLGLAGGTDTQYF. CDR3 DNA: TGCTGTGCTAGATACTTGGGACTAGCGGGAGGTACAGATACGCAGTATTTT.

This clonotype was counted at least ten times. The chain has TRBV29-1 and TRBJ2-1; D is possibly TRBD2 (6 bases). Deletions cut 7 bases from V and 9 bases from J, with 25 bases between. The CDR3 consists of 15 residues. In germline, CDR1 is SQVTM, CDR2 ANQGSEA. The CDR3 DNA is TGCAGCGGGGCCGGCGGGACCTTTCCCGGGGCTGAGCAGTTCTTC. This gives the protein CSGAGGTFPGAEQFF.

The genes are TRBV27 and TRBJ2-7; D may be TRBD1 or TRBD2 (5 bases each). Trimming cost V 6 bases and J 3 bases, with 12 bases left between them. Per germline, CDR1 MNHEY and CDR2 SMNVEV (reference sequence). The CDR3 has 13 amino acids. CDR3 residues: CASSLGPYYEQYF. The CDR3 DNA follows: TGTGCCAGCAGCCTGGGACCCTACTACGAGCAGTACTTC.

This clonotype was seen at least ten times. The V and J genes are TRBV29-1 and TRBJ2-7; perhaps TRBD2 as D (6 bases). Trimming took off 2 bases at V and 1 base at J, with 9 bases between the two ends. In germline, CDR1 is SQVTM, CDR2 ANQGSEA. This CDR3 contains 13 residues. The CDR3 sequence: CSVETGTSYEQYF. The CDR3, as DNA: TGCAGCGTTGAAACTGGGACTTCCTACGAGCAGTACTTC.